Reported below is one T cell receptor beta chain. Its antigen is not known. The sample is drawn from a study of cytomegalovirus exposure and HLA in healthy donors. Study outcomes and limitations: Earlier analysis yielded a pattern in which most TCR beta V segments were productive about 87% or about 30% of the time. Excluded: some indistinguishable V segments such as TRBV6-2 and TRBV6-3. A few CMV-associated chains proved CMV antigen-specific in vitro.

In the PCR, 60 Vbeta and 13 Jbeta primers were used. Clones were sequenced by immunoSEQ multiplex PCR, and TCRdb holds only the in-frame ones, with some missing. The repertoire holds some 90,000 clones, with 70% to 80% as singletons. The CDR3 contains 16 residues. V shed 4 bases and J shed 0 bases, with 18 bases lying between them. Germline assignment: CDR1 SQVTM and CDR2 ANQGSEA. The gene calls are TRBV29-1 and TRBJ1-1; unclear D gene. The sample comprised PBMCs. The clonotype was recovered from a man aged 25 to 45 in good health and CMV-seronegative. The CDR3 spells CSVAGIWKPLNTEAFF. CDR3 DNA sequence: TGCAGCGTTGCGGGGATATGGAAACCATTGAACACTGAAGCTTTCTTT.